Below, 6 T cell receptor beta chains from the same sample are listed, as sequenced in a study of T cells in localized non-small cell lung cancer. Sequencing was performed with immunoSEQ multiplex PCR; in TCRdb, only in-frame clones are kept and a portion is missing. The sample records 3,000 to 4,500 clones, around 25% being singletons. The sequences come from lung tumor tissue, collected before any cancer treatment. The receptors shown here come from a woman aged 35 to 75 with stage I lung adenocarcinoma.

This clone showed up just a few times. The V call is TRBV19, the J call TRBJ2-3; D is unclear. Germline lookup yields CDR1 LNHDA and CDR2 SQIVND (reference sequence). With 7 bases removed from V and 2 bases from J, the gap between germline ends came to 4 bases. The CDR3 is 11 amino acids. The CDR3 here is CASKNTDTQYF. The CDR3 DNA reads TGTGCCAGTAAAAACACAGATACGCAGTATTTT. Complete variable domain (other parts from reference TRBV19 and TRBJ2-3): DGGITQSPKYLFRKEGQNVTLSCEQNLNHDAMYWYRQDPGQGLRLIYYSQIVNDFQKGDIAEGYSVSREKKESFPLTVTSAQKNPTAFYLCASKNTDTQYFGPGTRLTVL.

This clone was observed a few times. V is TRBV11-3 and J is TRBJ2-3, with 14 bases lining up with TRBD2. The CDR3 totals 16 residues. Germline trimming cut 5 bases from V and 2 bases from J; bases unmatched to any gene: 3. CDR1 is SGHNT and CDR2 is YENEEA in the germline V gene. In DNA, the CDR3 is TGTGCCAGCAGCCAGACTAGCGGGGGGGCCACAGATACGCAGTATTTT. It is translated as CASSQTSGGATDTQYF.

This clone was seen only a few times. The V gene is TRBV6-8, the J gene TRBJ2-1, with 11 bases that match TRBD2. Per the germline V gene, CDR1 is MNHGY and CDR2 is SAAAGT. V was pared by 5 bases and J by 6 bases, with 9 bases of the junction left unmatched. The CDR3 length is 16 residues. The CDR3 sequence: CASSPLLAGGLNEQFF. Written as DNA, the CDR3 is TGTGCCAGCAGTCCCCTCCTAGCGGGGGGACTCAATGAGCAGTTCTTC.

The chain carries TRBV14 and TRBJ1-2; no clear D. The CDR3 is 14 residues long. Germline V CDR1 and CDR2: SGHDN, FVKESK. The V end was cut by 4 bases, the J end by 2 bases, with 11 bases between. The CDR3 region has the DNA TGTGCCAGCAGCCCACGGACCGCGAACTATGGCTACACCTTC. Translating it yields CASSPRTANYGYTF.

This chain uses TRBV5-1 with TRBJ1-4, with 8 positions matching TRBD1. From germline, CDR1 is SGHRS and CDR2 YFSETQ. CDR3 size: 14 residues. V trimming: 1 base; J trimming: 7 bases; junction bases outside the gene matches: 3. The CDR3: CASSLPGQGEKLFF. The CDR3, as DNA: TGCGCCAGCAGCTTGCCAGGACAGGGTGAAAAACTGTTTTTT. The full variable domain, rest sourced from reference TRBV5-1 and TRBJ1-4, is KAGVTQTPRYLIKTRGQQVTLSCSPISGHRSVSWYQQTPGQGLQFLFEYFSETQRNKGNFPGRFSGRQFSNSRSEMNVSTLELGDSALYLCASSLPGQGEKLFFGSGTQLSVL.

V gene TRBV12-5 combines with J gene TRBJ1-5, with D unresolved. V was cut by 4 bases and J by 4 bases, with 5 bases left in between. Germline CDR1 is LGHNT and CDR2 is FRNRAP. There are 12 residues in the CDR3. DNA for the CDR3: TGTGCTAGTGGTTCCCGGAATCAGCCCCAGCATTTT. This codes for CASGSRNQPQHF. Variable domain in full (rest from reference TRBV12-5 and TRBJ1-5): DARVTQTPRHKVTEMGQEVTMRCQPILGHNTVFWYRQTMMQGLELLAYFRNRAPLDDSGMPKDRFSAEMPDATLATLKIQPSEPRDSAVYFCASGSRNQPQHFGDGTRLSIL.